The TCR beta chain described here comes from a study of early T cells in non-severe SARS-CoV-2 infection (dated by TCRdb to the early 2020s). Background for the entire study: Because TCR sequencing relied on bulk RNA taken from unsorted whole blood, pairing of alpha and beta chains was not possible. General conclusions and limits of the study: VDJdb matching was skewed toward anti-spike CD8 responses, so virus-specific expansions were likely underestimated and private and CD4 specificities were missed.

Set within a cohort of healthcare workers in London, UK, this nested case-control study involved weekly PCR testing of nasopharyngeal swabs along with blood sampling. Healthcare workers were recruited during the week of the UK lockdown, between 23 and 31 March 2020, and followed weekly for up to roughly 15 weeks. As regards this clonotype: It lacks a known antigen. Base qualities were left out, and no much larger clone turns up one base away.

Including cysteine and phenylalanine, the CDR3 has 16 amino acids. The sequence is cut down to CDR3 DNA, 48 bases in frame from base 1. From the germline V gene, CDR1 is SGHRS and CDR2 is YFSETQ. The junction carries 14 bases between V and J, which are trimmed by 0 bases and 5 bases respectively. Library preparation employed 5' RACE. TCRdb names NextSeq 500 as the instrument used. Unique molecular identifiers were attached to individual cDNA molecules in the TCR library protocol so that sequencing error and PCR bias could be corrected. TCR alpha and beta chains were both sequenced, and the abundances of alpha and beta sequences in each sample were closely correlated with each other. Turning to the authors' computational methods: Decombinator V4 was used to annotate TCR sequences for V gene, J gene and CDR3. TCRs were defined as expanded if a significant change between any two time points was detected under a Poisson model with p below 0.0001. TCR abundances were normalised to the total number of TCRs sequenced in each sample and reported as counts per million. TRAV1-2 paired with TRAJ12, TRAJ20 or TRAJ33 defined MAIT TCRs, while TRAV10 paired with TRAJ18 defined iNKT TCRs. VDJdb, accessed 1 November 2021, was searched for CMV, EBV and SARS-CoV-2 annotated TCRs, excluding TCRs annotated for multiple antigens. The public reads were quality trimmed at Q25 with fastp and then assembled into clones with MiXCR by TCRdb, keeping productive beta chains. Each record represents a unique CDR3 protein, reported with the most common genes and DNA among its rows. TCRdb, not the original authors, processed these V and J calls. This sample has some 26,000 distinct CDR3 sequences in its table, and less than 4.5% of those were observed once. The ten largest clones take up 5.6% of the sample.

The rearranged chain carries TRBV5-1 and TRBJ1-4; tentative D gene TRBD1, with 5 bases matching. This TCR derives from an adult who was a healthcare worker with PCR-confirmed SARS-CoV-2 infection or an uninfected control (not recorded which). The sample taken for sequencing was whole blood. CDR3 region: CASSLVPQGSNEKLFF. The sequence in DNA is TGCGCCAGCAGCTTGGTGCCTCAGGGATCGAATGAAAAACTGTTTTTT.